The 14 T cell receptor beta chains listed next were all sequenced from one sample in a study of blood T cell repertoires in COVID-19 (dated by TCRdb to the early 2020s). Preparation of the library involved the immunoSEQ multiplex PCR assay. In TCRdb, the immuneACCESS table is reduced to in-frame sequences with V and J assigned. These tables do not hold every clone; where another copy was compared, an unresolved V gene accounts for under half, and the others remain unexplained. In all, the sample holds tens of thousands of clones, and about 85% of those were seen once. Together, the top ten hold 10% of the sample. Sequences were obtained from peripheral blood. All receptors come from a human donor with acute or convalescent COVID-19. The donor label of this sample is uncertain.

The chain has TRBV19 and TRBJ1-3, with a possible D match to TRBD1 (5 bases). V was cut by 3 bases and J by 0 bases, with 12 bases left in between. The length of the CDR3 is 16 residues. From germline, CDR1 is LNHDA and CDR2 SQIVND (reference sequence). The CDR3 region is CASSIKQEYSGNTIYF. The DNA for the CDR3 is TGTGCCAGTAGTATCAAACAGGAGTACTCTGGAAACACCATATATTTT.

The chain recombines TRBV5-1 with TRBJ1-6; 10 nucleotides match TRBD1. This CDR3 has 16 amino acids. Germline trimming cut 4 bases from V and 7 bases from J; bases unmatched to any gene: 8. From germline, CDR1 is SGHRS and CDR2 YFSETQ. The CDR3 DNA reads TGCGCCAGCAGCAGGGGGGACAGGGGTGCCAATTCACCCCTCCACTTT. It encodes CASSRGDRGANSPLHF.

The chain uses TRBV4-1 and TRBJ2-1; 10 bases are shared with TRBD1. The CDR3 is 15 amino acids. V lost 5 bases and J lost 8; bases outside the gene matches: 9. The V gene's germline CDR1 is MGHRA and CDR2 YSYEKL. The CDR3 spells CASSGRDRGADEQFF. The CDR3 DNA follows: TGCGCCAGCAGCGGCCGGGACAGGGGTGCTGATGAGCAGTTCTTC.

The V gene is TRBV5-1, the J gene TRBJ2-1; TRBD2 agrees at 7 bases. The CDR3 is 14 amino acids. Germline CDR1 SGHRS, CDR2 YFSETQ. V was pared by 3 bases and J by 5 bases, with 5 bases of the junction left unmatched. The CDR3 spells CASSSGLLHNEQFF. For the CDR3, the DNA is TGCGCCAGCAGCTCGGGACTACTTCACAATGAGCAGTTCTTC.

This clone came up a few times. The gene calls are TRBV6-6 and TRBJ1-5; 7 bases are shared with TRBD1. V was pared by 7 bases and J by 0 bases, with 3 bases of the junction left unmatched. The CDR3 runs to 14 residues. CDR1 and CDR2 from the germline V gene are MNHNY and SVGAGI (reference sequence). The CDR3 here is CASNTGDSNQPQHF. As DNA, the CDR3 is TGTGCCAGCAATACAGGGGATAGCAATCAGCCCCAGCATTTT.

The chain employs TRBV7-2 and TRBJ2-7; TRBD1 might be the D (6 bases). The CDR3 contains 14 residues. Germline CDR1 reads SGHTA; CDR2 reads FQGNSA. Trimming took off 4 bases at V and 7 bases at J, with 17 bases between the two ends. CDR3 in DNA: TGTGCCAGCAGCTCGATCAGGGGCGCTGGGGAGCAGTACTTC. This translates into CASSSIRGAGEQYF.

This CDR3 is CASSYLGTSGVQQFF. The CDR3 bases are TGTGCCAGCAGTTACCTGGGGACTAGCGGGGTACAGCAGTTCTTC. The rearrangement uses TRBV6-2 or TRBV6-3 and TRBJ2-1, with 13 nucleotides matching TRBD2. Germline V gene lookup returns CDR1 MNHEY and CDR2 SVGEGT. The CDR3 is 15 residues long. V dropped 2 bases and J dropped 11; count of bases not matched to a gene: 6.

This rearrangement joins TRBV5-1 to TRBJ2-3; D is perhaps TRBD2 (7 bases). Per the germline V gene, CDR1 is SGHRS and CDR2 is YFSETQ. Trimming cost V 7 bases and J 1 base, with 19 bases left between them. The CDR3 is 16 residues long. The CDR3: CASSGRPGGGTDTQYF. The DNA for the CDR3 is TGCGCCAGCTCCGGCCGTCCGGGGGGCGGCACAGATACGCAGTATTTT. Full variable domain (missing parts from reference TRBV5-1 and TRBJ2-3): KAGVTQTPRYLIKTRGQQVTLSCSPISGHRSVSWYQQTPGQGLQFLFEYFSETQRNKGNFPGRFSGRQFSNSRSEMNVSTLELGDSALYLCASSGRPGGGTDTQYFGPGTRLTVL.

The chain links TRBV11-2 to TRBJ2-5; D might be TRBD2 (5 bases). CDR1 and CDR2 (germline): SGHAT, FQNNGV. The CDR3 covers 13 residues. V dropped 3 bases and J dropped 2 bases, with 7 bases sitting between them. The CDR3 loop is CASSFSEQETQYF. The CDR3 DNA is TGTGCCAGCAGCTTTAGCGAGCAAGAGACCCAGTACTTC.

The J gene is TRBJ1-4, the V gene TRBV6-1, with 8 positions matching TRBD1. J gave up 6 bases and V 3 bases, and 9 bases lay outside the gene matches. This CDR3 region has 16 residues. In germline, CDR1 is MNHNS, CDR2 SASEGT. DNA of the CDR3: TGTGCCAGCAGTGATCTTAGCGCAGGGGGCGATGAAAAACTGTTTTTT. Translated: CASSDLSAGGDEKLFF.

This chain joins TRBV5-1 and TRBJ1-1; the match to TRBD1 covers 9 bases. V gave up 4 bases and J gave up 0 bases; unmatched junction bases: 4. The CDR3 spans 15 residues. Germline V gene data show CDR1 as SGHRS and CDR2 as YFSETQ. This chain's CDR3 is CASSNRTGVNTEAFF. Here the CDR3 DNA reads TGCGCCAGCAGCAACCGGACAGGGGTGAACACTGAAGCTTTCTTT.

J is TRBJ2-7 and V is TRBV10-3; 7 bases fit TRBD1. This CDR3 has 14 amino acids. V shed 1 base, J shed 3 bases, and the junction held 3 bases outside the gene matches. Germline V gives CDR1 ENHRY, CDR2 SYGVKD. The CDR3 nucleotides are TGTGCCATCAGTGAGTACGGGACAGACTACGAGCAGTACGTC. This codes for CAISEYGTDYEQYV.

The chain has TRBV9 and TRBJ1-1; 8 positions match TRBD1. Unmatched junction bases numbered 7, after V lost 1 base and J lost 5 bases. CDR1 is SGDLS and CDR2 is YYNGEE in the germline V gene. The length of the CDR3 is 15 residues. The CDR3 spells CASSVSTGEGTEAFF. The CDR3 DNA sequence: TGTGCCAGCAGCGTATCGACAGGGGAGGGGACTGAAGCTTTCTTT. The variable domain in full, completed from reference TRBV9 and TRBJ1-1, reads DSGVTQTPKHLITATGQRVTLRCSPRSGDLSVYWYQQSLDQGLQFLIQYYNGEERAKGNILERFSAQQFPDLHSELNLSSLELGDSALYFCASSVSTGEGTEAFFGQGTRLTVV.

V usage is TRBV9 and J usage is TRBJ2-3; 9 bases are a match to TRBD1. Germline CDR1 and CDR2: SGDLS and YYNGEE. This CDR3 comprises 16 residues. V lost 4 bases, J lost 5 bases, and 11 bases stayed unmatched. The CDR3 nucleotides are TGTGCCAGCAGCCCACGGGGACAGGGCAGTGGAGATACGCAGTATTTT. Encoded protein: CASSPRGQGSGDTQYF.